The T cell receptor beta chain described here comes from a study of cytomegalovirus exposure and HLA in healthy donors. Study background: Caucasian-associated ancestry cluster membership applied to approximately 84% of nearly 400 genotyped donors. Whole-study results and caveats: Evidence from a later analysis indicated that most CMV-associated TCR beta chains looked HLA-restricted. A further, later analysis showed that HLA-associated TCR beta chains (compared with equally common others) were more clonally expanded.

Researchers ran the PCR with 60 Vbeta and 13 Jbeta primers. Generated by immunoSEQ multiplex PCR, the TCRdb table keeps only in-frame clones and is missing some. The data hold about 200,000 clones, with around 79% observed a single time. This clone was recorded only once. Its antigen is undetermined. Healthy bone marrow donors made up the donors. The TCR sequence derives from a male donor in good health and CMV-seronegative. Sequences were obtained from PBMCs.

The CDR3 sequence is CASGLQGSNQPQHF. CDR3 in DNA: TGTGCCAGCGGGTTACAGGGTAGCAATCAGCCCCAGCATTTT. The chain employs TRBV5-4 and TRBJ1-5; D is possibly TRBD1 (6 bases). Germline values: CDR1 SGHNT, CDR2 YYREEE (reference sequence). The CDR3 sequence is 14 residues long. With 7 bases removed from V and 0 bases from J, the gap between germline ends came to 11 bases. The whole variable domain, filled in from reference TRBV5-4 and TRBJ1-5, reads ETGVTQSPTHLIKTRGQQVTLRCSSQSGHNTVSWYQQALGQGPQFIFQYYREEENGRGNFPPRFSGLQFPNYSSELNVNALELDDSALYLCASGLQGSNQPQHFGDGTRLSIL.